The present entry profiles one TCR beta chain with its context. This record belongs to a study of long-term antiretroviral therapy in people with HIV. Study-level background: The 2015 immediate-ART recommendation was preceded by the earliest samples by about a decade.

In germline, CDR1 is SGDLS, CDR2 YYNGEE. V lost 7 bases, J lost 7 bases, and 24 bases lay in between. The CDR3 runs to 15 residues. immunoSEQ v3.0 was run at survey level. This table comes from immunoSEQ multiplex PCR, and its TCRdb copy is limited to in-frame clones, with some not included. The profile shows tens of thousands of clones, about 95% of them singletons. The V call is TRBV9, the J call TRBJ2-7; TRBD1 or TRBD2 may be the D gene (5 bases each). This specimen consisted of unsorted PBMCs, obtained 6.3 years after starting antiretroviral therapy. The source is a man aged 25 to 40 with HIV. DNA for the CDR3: TGTGCCAGCGGCCCCCCTTCAACCGGGACCGGGGAGCAGTACTTC. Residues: CASGPPSTGTGEQYF.